This T cell receptor (beta chain) is drawn from a study of CD8 T cells in ankylosing spondylitis. The study, taken as a whole, reports: Seven to nine highly homologous variants made up a TCR beta motif, and this motif appeared characteristic of ankylosing spondylitis blood.

A quantitative 5'-RACE method, one with molecular barcodes, was used to make TCR beta libraries. TCRdb independently ran MiXCR on the 5' RACE reads; one entry per CDR3 protein. The table includes 25,000 to 35,000 distinct CDR3 sequences, around 30% detected once. To note about this clonotype: As yet, its antigen is unknown.

Sequenced sample: synovial fluid, either unsorted or a sorted T cell fraction (not recorded which). The TCR comes from a male donor with ankylosing spondylitis.

The CDR3 sequence is CASSDGENTEAFF. CDR3 DNA: TGTGCCAGCAGTGACGGTGAGAACACTGAAGCTTTCTTT. This chain uses TRBV6-4 with TRBJ1-1; D gene unclear. In germline, CDR1 is MRHNA, CDR2 SNTAGT. The CDR3 has 13 amino acids. The V end lost 2 bases, the J end lost 1 base, and 5 bases lay between the germline ends.